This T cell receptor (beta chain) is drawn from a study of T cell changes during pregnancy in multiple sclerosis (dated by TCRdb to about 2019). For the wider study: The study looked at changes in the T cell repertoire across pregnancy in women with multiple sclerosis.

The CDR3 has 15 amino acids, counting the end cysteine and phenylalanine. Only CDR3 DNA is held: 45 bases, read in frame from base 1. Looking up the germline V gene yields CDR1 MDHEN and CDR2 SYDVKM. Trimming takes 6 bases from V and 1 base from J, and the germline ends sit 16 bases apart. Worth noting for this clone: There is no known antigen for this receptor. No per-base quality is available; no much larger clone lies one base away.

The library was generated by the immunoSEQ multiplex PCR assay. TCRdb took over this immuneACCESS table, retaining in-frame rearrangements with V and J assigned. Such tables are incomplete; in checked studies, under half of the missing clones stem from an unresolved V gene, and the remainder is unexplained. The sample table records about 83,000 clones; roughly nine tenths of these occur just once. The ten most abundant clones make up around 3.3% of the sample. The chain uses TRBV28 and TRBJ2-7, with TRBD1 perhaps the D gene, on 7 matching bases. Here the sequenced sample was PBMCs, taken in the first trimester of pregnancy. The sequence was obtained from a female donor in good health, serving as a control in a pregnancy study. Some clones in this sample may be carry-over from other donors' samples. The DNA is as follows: TGTGCCAGCAGCCCAGGCGGGACAGCTTCCTACGAGCAGTACTTC. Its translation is CASSPGGTASYEQYF. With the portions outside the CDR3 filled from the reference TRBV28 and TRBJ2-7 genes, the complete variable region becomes DVKVTQSSRYLVKRTGEKVFLECVQDMDHENMFWYRQDPGLGLRLIYFSYDVKMKEKGDIPEGYSVSREKKERFSLILESASTNQTSMYLCASSPGGTASYEQYFGPGTRLTVT.